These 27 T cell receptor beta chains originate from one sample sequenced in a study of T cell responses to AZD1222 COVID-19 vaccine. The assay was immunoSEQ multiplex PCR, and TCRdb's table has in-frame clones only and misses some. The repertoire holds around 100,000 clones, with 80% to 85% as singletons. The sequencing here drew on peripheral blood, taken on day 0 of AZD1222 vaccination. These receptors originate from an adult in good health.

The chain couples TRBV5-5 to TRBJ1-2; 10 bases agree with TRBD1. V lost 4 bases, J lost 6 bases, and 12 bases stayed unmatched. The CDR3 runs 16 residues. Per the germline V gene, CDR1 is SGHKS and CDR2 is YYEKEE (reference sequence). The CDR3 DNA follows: TGTGCCAGCAGCCTGACCGGGACAGGGGTCCCTGATGGCTACACCTTC. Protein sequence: CASSLTGTGVPDGYTF.

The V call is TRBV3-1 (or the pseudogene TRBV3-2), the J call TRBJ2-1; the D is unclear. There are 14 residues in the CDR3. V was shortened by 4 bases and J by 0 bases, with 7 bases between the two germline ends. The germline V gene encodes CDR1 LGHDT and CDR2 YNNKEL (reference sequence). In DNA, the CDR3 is TGTGCCAGCAGCCGTGCTTCCTCCTACAATGAGCAGTTCTTC. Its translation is CASSRASSYNEQFF.

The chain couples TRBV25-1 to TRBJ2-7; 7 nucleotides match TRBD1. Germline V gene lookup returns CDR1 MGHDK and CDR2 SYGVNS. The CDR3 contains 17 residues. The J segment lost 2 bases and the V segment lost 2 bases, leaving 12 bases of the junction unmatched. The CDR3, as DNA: TGTGCCAGCAGTGAAAGGGGCTACAGGGGAAGCACCTACGAGCAGTACGTC. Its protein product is CASSERGYRGSTYEQYV.

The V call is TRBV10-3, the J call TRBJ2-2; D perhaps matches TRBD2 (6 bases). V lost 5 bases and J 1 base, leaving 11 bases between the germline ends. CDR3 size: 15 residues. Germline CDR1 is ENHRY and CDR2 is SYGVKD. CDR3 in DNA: TGTGCCATCAGTTCCGGGACTCAGAACACCGGGGAGCTGTTTTTT. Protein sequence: CAISSGTQNTGELFF.

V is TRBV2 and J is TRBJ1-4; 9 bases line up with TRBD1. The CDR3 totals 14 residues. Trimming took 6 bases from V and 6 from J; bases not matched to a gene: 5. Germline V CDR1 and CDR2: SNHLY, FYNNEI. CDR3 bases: TGTGCCAGCAGCCACAGGGGGCCAGATGAAAAACTGTTTTTT. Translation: CASSHRGPDEKLFF.

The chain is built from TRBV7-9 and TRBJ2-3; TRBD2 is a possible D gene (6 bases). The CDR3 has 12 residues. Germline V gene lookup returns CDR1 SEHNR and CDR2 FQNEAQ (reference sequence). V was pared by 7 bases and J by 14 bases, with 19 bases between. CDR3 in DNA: TGTGCCAGCAATTCCGGAGGGGCTCTGGGGTATTTT. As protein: CASNSGGALGYF.

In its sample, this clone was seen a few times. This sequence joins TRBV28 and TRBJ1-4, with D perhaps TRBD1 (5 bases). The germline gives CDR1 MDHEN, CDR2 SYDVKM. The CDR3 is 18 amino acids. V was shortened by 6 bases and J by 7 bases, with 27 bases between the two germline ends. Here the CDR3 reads CASSPRGSERLLGEKLFF. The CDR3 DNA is TGTGCCAGCAGCCCACGGGGCAGCGAAAGGTTATTAGGTGAAAAACTGTTTTTT.

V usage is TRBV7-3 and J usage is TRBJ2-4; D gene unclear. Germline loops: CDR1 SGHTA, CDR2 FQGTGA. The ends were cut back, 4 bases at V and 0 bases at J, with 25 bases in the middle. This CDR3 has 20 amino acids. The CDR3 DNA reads TGTGCCAGCAGCTCCGCTACGGGTCTCAGCCCCAAACTAGCCAAAAACATTCAGTACTTC. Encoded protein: CASSSATGLSPKLAKNIQYF.

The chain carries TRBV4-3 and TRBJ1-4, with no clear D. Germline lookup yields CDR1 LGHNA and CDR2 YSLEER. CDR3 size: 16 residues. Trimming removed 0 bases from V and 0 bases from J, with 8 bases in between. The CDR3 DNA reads TGCGCCAGCAGCCAAGATAGATTTGCAACTAATGAAAAACTGTTTTTT. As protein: CASSQDRFATNEKLFF.

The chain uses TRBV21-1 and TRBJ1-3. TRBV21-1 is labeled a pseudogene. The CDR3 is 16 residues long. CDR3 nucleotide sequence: TGTGCCAGCAGCAAAATTCGGCCGCTCTCTGGAAACACCATATATTTT. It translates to CASSKIRPLSGNTIYF.

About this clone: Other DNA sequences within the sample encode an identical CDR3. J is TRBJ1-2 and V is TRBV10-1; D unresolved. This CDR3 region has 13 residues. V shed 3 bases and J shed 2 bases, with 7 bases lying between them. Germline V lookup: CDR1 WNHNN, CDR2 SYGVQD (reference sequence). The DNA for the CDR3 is TGCGCCAGCAGTGAATCGGGGAACTATGGCTACACCTTC. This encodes CASSESGNYGYTF.

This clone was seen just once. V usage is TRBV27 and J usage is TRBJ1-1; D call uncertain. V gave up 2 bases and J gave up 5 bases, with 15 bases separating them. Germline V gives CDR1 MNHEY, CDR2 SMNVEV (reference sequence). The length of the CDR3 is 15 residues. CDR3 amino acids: CASSLAPSHATEAFF. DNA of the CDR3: TGTGCCAGCAGTTTAGCCCCTTCTCATGCGACTGAAGCTTTCTTT.

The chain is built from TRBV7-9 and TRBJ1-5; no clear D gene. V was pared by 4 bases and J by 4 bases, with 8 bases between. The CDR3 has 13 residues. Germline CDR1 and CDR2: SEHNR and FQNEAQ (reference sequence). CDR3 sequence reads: CASSSGRNQPQHF. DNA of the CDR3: TGTGCCAGCAGCTCCGGGCGGAATCAGCCCCAGCATTTT.

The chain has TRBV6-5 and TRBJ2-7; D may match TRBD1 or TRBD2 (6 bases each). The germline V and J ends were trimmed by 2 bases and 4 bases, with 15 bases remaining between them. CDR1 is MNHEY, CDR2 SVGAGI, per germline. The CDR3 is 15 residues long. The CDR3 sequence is CASSYRRVGGYEQYV. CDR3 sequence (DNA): TGTGCCAGCAGTTACCGAAGGGTAGGGGGGTACGAGCAGTACGTC.

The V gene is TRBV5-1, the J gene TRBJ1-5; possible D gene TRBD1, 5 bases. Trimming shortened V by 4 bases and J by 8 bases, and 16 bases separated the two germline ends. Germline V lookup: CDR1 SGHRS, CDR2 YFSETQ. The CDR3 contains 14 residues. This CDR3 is CASSLDGTGEPQHF. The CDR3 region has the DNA TGCGCCAGCAGCCTGGACGGCACGGGGGAGCCCCAGCATTTT.

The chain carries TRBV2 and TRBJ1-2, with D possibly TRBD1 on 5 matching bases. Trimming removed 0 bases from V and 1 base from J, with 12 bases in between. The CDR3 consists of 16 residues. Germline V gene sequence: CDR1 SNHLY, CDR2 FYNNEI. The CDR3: CASSEALRGRNYGYTF. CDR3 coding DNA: TGTGCCAGCAGTGAAGCGCTGAGGGGCCGTAACTATGGCTACACCTTC.

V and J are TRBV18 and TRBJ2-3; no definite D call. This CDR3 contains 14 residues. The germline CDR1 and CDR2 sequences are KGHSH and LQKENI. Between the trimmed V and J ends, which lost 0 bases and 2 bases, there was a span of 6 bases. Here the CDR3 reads CASSPPATTDTQYF. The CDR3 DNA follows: TGTGCCAGCTCACCACCAGCTACCACAGATACGCAGTATTTT.

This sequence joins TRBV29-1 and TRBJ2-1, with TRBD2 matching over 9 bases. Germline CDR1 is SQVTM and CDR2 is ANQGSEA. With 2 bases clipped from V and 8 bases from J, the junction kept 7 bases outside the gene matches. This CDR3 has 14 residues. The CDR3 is CSVERAGGMDEQFF. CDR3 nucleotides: TGCAGCGTTGAAAGGGCGGGAGGGATGGATGAGCAGTTCTTC.

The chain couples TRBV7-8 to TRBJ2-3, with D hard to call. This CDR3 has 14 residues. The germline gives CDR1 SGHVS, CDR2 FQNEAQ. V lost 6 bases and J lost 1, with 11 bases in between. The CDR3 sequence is CASRPASGTDTQYF. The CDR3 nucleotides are TGTGCCAGCAGACCGGCCTCTGGCACAGATACGCAGTATTTT.

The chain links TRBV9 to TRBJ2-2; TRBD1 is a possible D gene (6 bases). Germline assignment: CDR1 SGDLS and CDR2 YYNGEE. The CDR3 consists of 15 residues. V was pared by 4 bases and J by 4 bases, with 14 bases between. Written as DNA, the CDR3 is TGTGCCAGCAGCCCCCGGCTAGGGGGCACCGGGGAGCTGTTTTTT. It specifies CASSPRLGGTGELFF. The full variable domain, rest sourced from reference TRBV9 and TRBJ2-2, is DSGVTQTPKHLITATGQRVTLRCSPRSGDLSVYWYQQSLDQGLQFLIQYYNGEERAKGNILERFSAQQFPDLHSELNLSSLELGDSALYFCASSPRLGGTGELFFGEGSRLTVL.

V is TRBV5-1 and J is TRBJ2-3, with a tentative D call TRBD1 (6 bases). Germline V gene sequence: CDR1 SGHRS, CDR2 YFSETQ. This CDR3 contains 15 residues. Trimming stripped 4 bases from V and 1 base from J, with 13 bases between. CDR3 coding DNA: TGCGCCAGCAGCCAGAACAGGGTTGGCACAGATACGCAGTATTTT. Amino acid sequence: CASSQNRVGTDTQYF.

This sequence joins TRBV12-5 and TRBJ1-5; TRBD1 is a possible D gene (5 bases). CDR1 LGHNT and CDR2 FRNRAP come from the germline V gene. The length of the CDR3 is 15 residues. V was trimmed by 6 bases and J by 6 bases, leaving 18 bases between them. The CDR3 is CASGAGGVGGQPQHF. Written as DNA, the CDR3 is TGTGCTAGTGGGGCGGGAGGGGTTGGAGGTCAGCCCCAGCATTTT.

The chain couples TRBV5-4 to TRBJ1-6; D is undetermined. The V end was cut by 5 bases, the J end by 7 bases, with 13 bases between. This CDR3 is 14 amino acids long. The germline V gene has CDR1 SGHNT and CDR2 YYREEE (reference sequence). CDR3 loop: CASRGIGENSPLHF. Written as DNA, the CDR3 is TGTGCCAGCAGGGGTATCGGTGAGAATTCACCCCTCCACTTT.

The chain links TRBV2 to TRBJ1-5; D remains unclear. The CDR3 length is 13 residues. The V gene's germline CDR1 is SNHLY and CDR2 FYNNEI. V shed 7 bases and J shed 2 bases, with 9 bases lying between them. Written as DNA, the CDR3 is TGTGCCAGCAACGGGGATGGCAATCAGCCCCAGCATTTT. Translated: CASNGDGNQPQHF.

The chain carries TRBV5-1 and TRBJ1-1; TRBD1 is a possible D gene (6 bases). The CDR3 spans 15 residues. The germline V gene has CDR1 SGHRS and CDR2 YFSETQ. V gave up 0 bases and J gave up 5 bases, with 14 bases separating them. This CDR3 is CASSLEGGAGTEAFF. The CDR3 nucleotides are TGCGCCAGCAGCTTGGAGGGGGGCGCAGGGACTGAAGCTTTCTTT.

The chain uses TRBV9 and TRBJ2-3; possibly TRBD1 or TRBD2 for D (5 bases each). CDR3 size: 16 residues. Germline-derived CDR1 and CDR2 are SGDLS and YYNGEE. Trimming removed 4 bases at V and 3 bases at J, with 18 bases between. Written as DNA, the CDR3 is TGTGCCAGCAGCCTCGGGACCGCCGCCTCGACAGATACGCAGTATTTT. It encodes CASSLGTAASTDTQYF. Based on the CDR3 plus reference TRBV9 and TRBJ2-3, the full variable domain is DSGVTQTPKHLITATGQRVTLRCSPRSGDLSVYWYQQSLDQGLQFLIQYYNGEERAKGNILERFSAQQFPDLHSELNLSSLELGDSALYFCASSLGTAASTDTQYFGPGTRLTVL.

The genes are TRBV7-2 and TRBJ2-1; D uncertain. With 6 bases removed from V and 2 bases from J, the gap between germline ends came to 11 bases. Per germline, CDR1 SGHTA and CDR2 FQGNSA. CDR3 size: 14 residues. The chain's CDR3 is CASRAGRTYNEQFF. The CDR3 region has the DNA TGTGCCAGCAGGGCAGGACGGACCTACAATGAGCAGTTCTTC.